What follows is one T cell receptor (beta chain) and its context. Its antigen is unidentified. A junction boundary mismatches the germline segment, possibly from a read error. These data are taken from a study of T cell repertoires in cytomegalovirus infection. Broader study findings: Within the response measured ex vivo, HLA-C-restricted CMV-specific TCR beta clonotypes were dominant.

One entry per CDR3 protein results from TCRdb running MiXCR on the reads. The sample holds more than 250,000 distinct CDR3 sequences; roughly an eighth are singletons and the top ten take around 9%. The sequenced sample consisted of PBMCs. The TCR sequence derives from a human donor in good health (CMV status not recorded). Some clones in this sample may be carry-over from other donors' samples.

The CDR3: CASSLAGAGLRSPFHF. Written as DNA, the CDR3 is TGTGCCAGCAGCTTAGCCGGAGCGGGGCTCAGATCACCCTTCCACTTT. V and J are TRBV7-8 and TRBJ1-6, with D possibly matching TRBD1 (5 bases). Germline V gene data show CDR1 as SGHVS and CDR2 as FQNEAQ. This CDR3 comprises 16 residues. The full variable domain, rest sourced from reference TRBV7-8 and TRBJ1-6, is GAGVSQSPRYKVAKRGQDVALRCDPISGHVSLFWYQQALGQGPEFLTYFQNEAQLDKSGLPSDRFFAERPEGSVSTLKIQRTQQEDSAVYLCASSLAGAGLRSPFHFGNGTRLTVT.